One TCR beta chain is described in this entry. Regarding treatment: roughly 18 received Ad26.COV2.S at low or high dose, single or two shots; several received placebo; per-sample allocation not given. Day 63 after the first vaccine or placebo injection was the time point for sampling. Trimming at V came to 8 bases and at J to 7 bases, leaving 1 base not matched to a gene. Germline lookup yields CDR1 MNHEY and CDR2 SVGAGI. CDR3 length: 11 amino acids. Generated by immunoSEQ multiplex PCR, the TCRdb table keeps only in-frame clones and is missing some. This table has roughly 420,000 clones, 89% appearing once. These data belong to a study of Ad26.COV2.S vaccination and SARS-CoV-2 variants.

The origin of this receptor is a person aged 18-60 years who received the Ad26.COV2.S COVID-19 vaccine or a placebo. The rearrangement uses TRBV6-5 and TRBJ2-7; 11 bases fit TRBD1. The sequences come from peripheral blood, collected in a trial of Ad26.COV2.S vaccine versus placebo. This chain's CDR3 is CASGTGGEQYF. In DNA, the CDR3 is TGTGCCAGCGGGACAGGGGGAGAGCAGTACTTC.